Here is one T cell receptor (beta chain) with its context. This clonotype was recorded at least ten times. It has no known antigen specificity. Per-base quality was not reported, and no clone a single base away is much larger than it. V and J are trimmed by 5 bases and 8 bases, and the gene matches miss 8 bases of the junction. Including cysteine and phenylalanine, the CDR3 has 15 amino acids. The sequence is cut down to CDR3 DNA, 45 bases in frame from base 1. In the germline V gene, CDR1 corresponds to MNHEY and CDR2 to SVGAGI. These data belong to a study of T cells after yellow fever vaccination (dated by TCRdb to about 2019). With respect to the entire study: The SMART-Seq v4 Ultra Low Input RNA kit was used to prepare libraries from fractions with low cell numbers. To track T-cell clones before and after primary and booster YFV17D yellow fever vaccination, bulk TCR alpha and beta repertoires were sequenced longitudinally. Two healthy male donors made up the cohort, one aged 18 to 30 years and the other aged 30 to 40 years. Blood was drawn at multiple timepoints before and after primary and secondary immunization, with bulk PBMC replicates and cell subsets isolated. General findings and caveats noted by the study authors: A small fraction of clonotypes showed up in both the CD4 and CD8 compartments, probably as a result of convergent recombination. Because the study included only a couple of donors, the extent to which the findings can be generalized is limited. Computational filtering was needed because FACS-sorted repertoires could contain abundant contaminating clonotypes from the bulk population. Compared with the primary T-cell response, the secondary T-cell response was faster but weaker, reaching its peak on day 5 rather than on day 15. Most clones expanded after primary vaccination (almost 97% of CD4 and over 80% of CD8) were re-detected after the booster, suggesting that broad memory maintenance occurred.

Per the publication, the treatment or condition label means: live attenuated yellow fever vaccine strain. PBMCs were isolated from peripheral blood using a standard Ficoll-Paque protocol. Dynabeads CD4 and CD8 positive selection kits were used to isolate the CD4 and CD8 T-cell fractions. TriZol was used to extract RNA from bulk PBMCs, CD4 and CD8 fractions, and dextramer-positive and dextramer-negative fractions. This sample was sequenced with an Illumina NovaSeq 6000. TCR cDNA was made using 5'RACE template switching, a step that added a universal primer site and unique molecular identifiers. Priming for cDNA synthesis came from both the TCR alpha and TCR beta constant segments. Library amplification involved two PCR steps, and the second step added sample barcodes and sequencing adapters. Sequencing of the libraries was done on either Illumina HiSeq 2500 (2x100 bp) or NovaSeq (2x150 bp). On the authors' methods: Demultiplexing of reads and collapsing into UMI consensus sequences were performed with MIGEC, and V(D)J alignment was carried out with MiXCR. Vaccine-responding clonotypes were defined with edgeR using replicate PBMC samples, requiring FDR below 0.01 and a log2 fold change above 5 up to day 15. Each bulk clonotype was labeled CD4 or CD8 based on which sequenced repertoire, CD4 or CD8, contained the clonotype at higher abundance. TCRdb redid the processing of the public reads, applying fastp at Q25 and MiXCR, and retained in-frame beta chains. Rows merge per CDR3 protein into single entries with the most common DNA and genes. In this record, the V and J calls reflect TCRdb's handling and not the investigators' own analysis. The sample includes some 300,000 distinct CDR3 sequences, with around 9.3% observed a single time. Of the sample, about 3.7% falls within the top ten clones.

The chain links TRBV6-5 with TRBJ1-6; TRBD1 aligns with 8 central bases. This sample comprised CD4+ T cells sorted from PBMCs, obtained 5 days after the yellow fever booster vaccination. The source is a man younger than 30 who received the YFV17D yellow fever vaccine. Here the CDR3 is given as CASSRTGFQDSPLHF. The base sequence is TGTGCCAGCAGTAGGACAGGGTTCCAAGATTCACCCCTCCACTTT.